This TCR beta chain was identified in a study of CXCR3-negative and CXCR3-positive naive CD8 T cells (dated by TCRdb to about 2019). For the study in its entirety: In total, roughly 140 million TRB reads were obtained, corresponding to roughly 1.5 +/- 0.3 million reads per library. Data from ten or so donors, pooled across two independent experiments, went into the diversity and physicochemical repertoire analyses. The TRBV-TRBJ cluster analysis covered naive subsets from a handful of donors and memory cells from 3 donors. Results and caveats for the whole study, not just this receptor: Compared with CXCR3-negative naive cells, CXCR3-positive naive cells had TRB CDR3s with higher hydrophobicity (lower Kidera factor 4), lower energy, and higher strength and volume indices. Because surface CD5, which is linked to self-reactivity in mice, was comparable between the naive subsets, TCR interaction strength was also inferred from the physicochemical properties of TRB CDR3s. Similar TRBV-TRBJ usage was shown by naive CXCR3-negative and CXCR3-positive cells from the same donor, whereas distinct patterns were shown by memory cells. Because CXCR3 expression was partially decreased after cryopreservation, freshly isolated PBMCs were used for most assays. Repertoire diversity was comparably high in both naive subsets but much lower in memory CD8+ T cells.

For every CD8+ T cell subset, over 250,000 cells were flow-sorted straight into RLT lysis buffer, and each subset was sorted in triplicate. To exclude memory contaminants, naive CD8+ T cells were stringently defined as CD45RO-CCR7+CD27+CD95-. Using standard density gradient centrifugation, peripheral blood mononuclear cells were isolated from buffy coats. Naive CXCR3-negative and CXCR3-positive CD8+ T cells were flow-sorted using a FACSAria III. An RNeasy Mini Kit was used to extract total RNA from the sorted cells. Sequencing took place on a NextSeq 550. The Human TCR Profiling Kit (MiLaboratory) was used to prepare UMI-labeled 5' RACE TRB cDNA libraries. cDNA synthesis used the entire amount of extracted RNA, and PCR amplification then used the entire amount of cDNA produced. Libraries were prepared in parallel using an identical number of PCR cycles. Per the original workflow: With a minimum of two reads required per UMI, MIGEC and MiXCR pulled out about 50,000 +/- 10,000 unique UMI-labeled TRB cDNA molecules from each library. On average, each library contained roughly 40,000 +/- 10,000 functional in-frame TRB CDR3 nucleotide clonotypes without stop codons. After each sample was downsampled to 5000 UMI-labeled TRB molecules, VDJtools was used to calculate diversity metrics such as normalized Shannon-Wiener and Chao1. For the central five CDR3 residues, VDJtools calculated physicochemical properties weighted by clonotype size, namely interaction energy, strength, volume and Kidera factor 4. After reprocessing by TCRdb, each CDR3 protein sequence is one entry, and no DNA is given. The V and J calls were not made by the authors but by TCRdb's processing. The sample's table lists a count of about 150,000 distinct CDR3 sequences. The ten largest clones represent over 0.25% of the sample.

With regard to this clonotype: No cognate antigen has been identified for it.

There are 15 amino acids in the CDR3, from cysteine to phenylalanine inclusive. No nucleotide data were recorded. Based on the germline V gene (reference sequence), the CDR1 and CDR2 sequences are SEHNR and FQNEAQ. The receptor chain draws on TRBV7-9 and TRBJ2-1; TCRdb calls TRBD1, which cannot be checked without DNA. This sequence was found in a human donor in good health. Some clones in this sample may be carry-over from other donors' samples. Source material: naive CXCR3+ CD8+ T cells from blood. This specimen's cell subset or site label, per the study, means: CD45RO-CCR7+CD27+CD95- naive CD8+ T cells expressing CXCR3 (TNR3+). The CDR3 protein sequence reads: CASSLEGQGVLLQFF.